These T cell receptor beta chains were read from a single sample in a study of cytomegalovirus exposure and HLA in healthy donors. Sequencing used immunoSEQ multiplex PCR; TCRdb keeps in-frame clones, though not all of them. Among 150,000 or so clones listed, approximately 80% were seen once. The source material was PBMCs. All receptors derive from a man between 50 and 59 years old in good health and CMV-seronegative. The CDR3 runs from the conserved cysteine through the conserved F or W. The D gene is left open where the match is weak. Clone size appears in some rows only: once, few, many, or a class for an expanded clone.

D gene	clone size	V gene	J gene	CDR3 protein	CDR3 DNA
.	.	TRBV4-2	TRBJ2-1	CASSQETRGNEQFF	TGTGCCAGCAGCCAAGAAACACGGGGTAATGAGCAGTTCTTC
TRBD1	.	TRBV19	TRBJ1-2	CASSVSRTGPYGYTF	TGTGCCAGTAGTGTCTCACGGACAGGGCCCTATGGCTACACCTTC
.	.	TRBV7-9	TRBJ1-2	CASSPTGSGYTF	TGTGCCAGCAGCCCGACAGGCAGCGGCTACACCTTC
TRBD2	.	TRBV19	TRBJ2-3	CASSIGLAASTDTQYF	TGTGCCAGTAGTATAGGACTAGCGGCTAGCACAGATACGCAGTATTTT
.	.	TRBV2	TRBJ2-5	CASRRETQYF	TGTGCCAGCCGTAGAGAGACCCAGTACTTC
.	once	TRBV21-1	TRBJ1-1	CASSKVVTDEAFF	TGTGCCAGCAGCAAAGTTGTTACAGATGAAGCTTTCTTT
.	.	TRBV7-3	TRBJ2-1	CASSLDRRNEQFF	TGTGCCAGCAGCTTAGACAGGAGAAATGAGCAGTTCTTC
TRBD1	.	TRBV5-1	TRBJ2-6	CASSPGTGSSGANVLTF	TGCGCCAGCAGCCCCGGGACAGGCAGCTCTGGGGCCAACGTCCTGACTTTC
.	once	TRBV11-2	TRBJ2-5	CASSHQETQYF	TGTGCCAGCAGCCATCAAGAGACCCAGTACTTC
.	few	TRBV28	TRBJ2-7	CASRPIRGMDEQYF	TGTGCCAGCAGACCGATCAGGGGTATGGACGAGCAGTACTTC
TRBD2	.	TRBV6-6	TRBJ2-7	CASSYPSGGQYEQYF	TGTGCCAGCAGTTACCCTAGCGGGGGACAATACGAGCAGTACTTC
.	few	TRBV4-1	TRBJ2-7	CASSQYISSYEQYF	TGCGCCAGCAGCCAATATATTAGCTCGTACGAGCAGTACTTC
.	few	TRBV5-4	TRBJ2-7	CASSSAAAGKYEQYF	TGTGCCAGCAGCTCCGCTGCCGCAGGGAAATACGAGCAGTACTTC
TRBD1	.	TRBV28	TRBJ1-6	CASSLASGGTSYNSPLHF	TGTGCCAGCAGTTTGGCCTCAGGGGGCACGTCCTATAATTCACCCCTCCACTTT
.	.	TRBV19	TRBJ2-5	CASSTRGETQYF	TGTGCCAGTAGTACCCGGGGGGAGACCCAGTACTTC